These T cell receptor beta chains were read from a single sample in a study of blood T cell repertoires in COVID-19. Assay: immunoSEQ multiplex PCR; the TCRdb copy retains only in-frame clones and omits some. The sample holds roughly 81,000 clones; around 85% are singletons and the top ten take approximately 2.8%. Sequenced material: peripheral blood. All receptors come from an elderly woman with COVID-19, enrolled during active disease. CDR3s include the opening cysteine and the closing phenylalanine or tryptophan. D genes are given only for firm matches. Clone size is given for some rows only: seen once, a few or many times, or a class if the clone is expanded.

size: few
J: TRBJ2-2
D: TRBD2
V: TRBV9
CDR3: CASTPRGSSNTGELFF
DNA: TGTGCCAGCACCCCGCGGGGGTCCTCGAACACCGGGGAGCTGTTTTTT

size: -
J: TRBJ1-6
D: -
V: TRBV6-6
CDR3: CASRGGSAHSPLHF
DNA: TGTGCCAGCCGGGGGGGTTCGGCACATTCACCCCTCCACTTT

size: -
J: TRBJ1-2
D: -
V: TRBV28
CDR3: CASSSLPGSTYGYTF
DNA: TGTGCCAGCAGTTCCCTCCCAGGCAGCACCTATGGCTACACCTTC

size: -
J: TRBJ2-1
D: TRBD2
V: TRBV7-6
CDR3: CASSLELAGGNYYNEQFF
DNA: TGTGCCAGCAGCTTAGAACTAGCGGGAGGGAATTACTACAATGAGCAGTTCTTC

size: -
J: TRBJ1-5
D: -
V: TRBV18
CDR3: CASSLQGRYQPQHF
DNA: TGTGCCAGCTCACTACAGGGAAGGTATCAGCCCCAGCATTTT

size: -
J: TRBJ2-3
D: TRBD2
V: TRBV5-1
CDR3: CASRLLAGVSDTQYF
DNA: TGCGCCAGCAGGCTACTAGCGGGAGTTTCAGATACGCAGTATTTT

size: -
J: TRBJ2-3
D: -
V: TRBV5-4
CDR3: CASSLHQGPADTQYF
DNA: TGTGCCAGCAGCTTGCATCAGGGGCCCGCAGATACGCAGTATTTT

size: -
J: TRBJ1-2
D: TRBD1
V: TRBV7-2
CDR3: CASSQEGQGGYGYTF
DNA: TGTGCCAGCAGCCAAGAGGGACAGGGGGGCTATGGCTACACCTTC

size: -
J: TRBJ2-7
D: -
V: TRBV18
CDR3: CASSPATDSYEQYF
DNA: TGTGCCAGCTCACCGGCTACAGACTCCTACGAGCAGTACTTC

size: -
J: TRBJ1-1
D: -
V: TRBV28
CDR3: CASSFSRVVKNTEAFF
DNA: TGTGCCAGCAGTTTTAGCAGGGTTGTTAAAAACACTGAAGCTTTCTTT

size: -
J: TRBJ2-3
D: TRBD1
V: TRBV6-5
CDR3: CASAGTGGAKDTQYF
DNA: TGTGCCAGCGCCGGGACAGGGGGCGCGAAAGATACGCAGTATTTT

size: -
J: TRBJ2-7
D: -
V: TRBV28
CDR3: CASRQQLYEQYF
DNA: TGTGCCAGCCGACAGCAGCTTTACGAGCAGTACTTC

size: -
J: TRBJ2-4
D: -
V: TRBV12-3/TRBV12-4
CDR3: CASSPPGEDIQYF
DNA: TGTGCCAGCAGTCCCCCCGGGGAGGACATTCAGTACTTC

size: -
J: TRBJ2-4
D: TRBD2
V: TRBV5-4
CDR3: CASTLAGVLNIQYF
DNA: TGTGCCAGCACCCTAGCGGGAGTGTTGAACATTCAGTACTTC

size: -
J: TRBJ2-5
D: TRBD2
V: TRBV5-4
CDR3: CASSERLAGGQETQYF
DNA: TGTGCCAGCAGCGAAAGGCTAGCGGGGGGCCAAGAGACCCAGTACTTC

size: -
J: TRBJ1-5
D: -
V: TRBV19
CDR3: CASSLDSYQPQHF
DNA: TGTGCCAGTAGCCTGGACAGTTATCAGCCCCAGCATTTT

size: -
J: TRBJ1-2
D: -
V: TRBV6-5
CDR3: CASAPSNYGYTF
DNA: TGTGCCAGCGCGCCCTCTAACTATGGCTACACCTTC

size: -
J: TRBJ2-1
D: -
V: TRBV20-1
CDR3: CSADRNEQFF
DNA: TGCAGTGCTGACAGAAATGAGCAGTTCTTC

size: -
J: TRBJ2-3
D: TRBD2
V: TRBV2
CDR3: CASSPPGGSTDTQYF
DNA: TGTGCCAGCAGTCCCCCCGGGGGGAGCACAGATACGCAGTATTTT

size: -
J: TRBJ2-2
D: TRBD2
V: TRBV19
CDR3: CASSKTSGRAGELFF
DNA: TGTGCCAGTAGTAAGACTAGCGGGAGGGCAGGGGAGCTGTTTTTT

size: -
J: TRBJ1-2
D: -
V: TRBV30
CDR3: CAWVLGGRGQPHF
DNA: TGTGCCTGGGTCTTAGGCGGAAGAGGACAACCCCACTTC

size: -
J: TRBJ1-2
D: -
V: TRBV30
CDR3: CAWCPEDYYGYTF
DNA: TGTGCCTGGTGTCCAGAGGATTACTATGGCTACACCTTC

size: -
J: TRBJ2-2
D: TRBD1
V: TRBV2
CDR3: CASSWTGGELFF
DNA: TGTGCCAGCAGTTGGACAGGCGGGGAGCTGTTTTTT

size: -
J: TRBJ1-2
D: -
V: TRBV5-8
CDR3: CASSFRVWGYTF
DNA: TGTGCCAGCAGCTTCCGGGTCTGGGGCTACACCTTC

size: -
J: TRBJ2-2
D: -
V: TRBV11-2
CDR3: CASSLVSPGELFF
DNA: TGTGCCAGCAGCTTAGTATCCCCCGGGGAGCTGTTTTTT

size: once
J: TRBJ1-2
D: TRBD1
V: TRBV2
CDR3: CASSGGQQYGYTF
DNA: TGTGCCAGCAGCGGGGGACAGCAGTATGGCTACACCTTC

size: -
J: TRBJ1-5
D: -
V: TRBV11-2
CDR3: CASSPSRDQPQHF
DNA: TGTGCCAGCAGCCCCTCGAGGGATCAGCCCCAGCATTTT

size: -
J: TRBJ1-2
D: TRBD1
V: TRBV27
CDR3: CASSPNRGYYGYTF
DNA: TGTGCCAGCAGTCCGAACAGGGGGTACTATGGCTACACCTTC

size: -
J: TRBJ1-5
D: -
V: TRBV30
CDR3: CAWSAQGNQPQHF
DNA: TGTGCCTGGAGTGCGCAGGGGAATCAGCCCCAGCATTTT

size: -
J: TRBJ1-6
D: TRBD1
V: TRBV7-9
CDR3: CASSYGTGDSPLHF
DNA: TGTGCCAGCAGCTACGGGACAGGGGATTCACCCCTCCACTTT

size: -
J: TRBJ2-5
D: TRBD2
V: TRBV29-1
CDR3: CSGSGGPETQYF
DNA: TGCAGCGGGAGCGGGGGGCCCGAGACCCAGTACTTC

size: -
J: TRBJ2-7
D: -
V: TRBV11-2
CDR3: CASSLHYEQYF
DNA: TGTGCCAGCAGCTTACACTACGAGCAGTACTTC

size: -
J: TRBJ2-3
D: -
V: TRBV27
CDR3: CASSFPSTDTQYF
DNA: TGTGCCAGCAGTTTCCCTAGCACAGATACGCAGTATTTT

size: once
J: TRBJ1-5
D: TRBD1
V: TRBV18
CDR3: CASSLARQGANQPQHF
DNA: TGTGCCAGCTCGCTCGCTAGACAGGGGGCAAATCAGCCCCAGCATTTT

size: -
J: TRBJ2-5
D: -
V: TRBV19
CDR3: CASSLQSGYVQETQYF
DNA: TGTGCCAGTAGTCTCCAGAGCGGCTATGTTCAAGAGACCCAGTACTTC

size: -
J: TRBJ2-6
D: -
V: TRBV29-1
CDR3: CSVFSGANVLTF
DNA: TGCAGCGTTTTCTCCGGGGCCAACGTCCTGACTTTC

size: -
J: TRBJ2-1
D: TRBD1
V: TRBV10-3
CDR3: CATKTGANEQFF
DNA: TGTGCCACCAAGACAGGGGCGAATGAGCAGTTCTTC

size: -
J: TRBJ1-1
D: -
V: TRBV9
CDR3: CASSVVGRGTEAFF
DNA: TGTGCCAGCAGCGTAGTTGGGAGAGGCACTGAAGCTTTCTTT

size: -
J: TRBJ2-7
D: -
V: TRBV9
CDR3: CASSGGGTTGAGEQYF
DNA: TGTGCCAGCAGCGGCGGGGGCACTACCGGGGCGGGGGAGCAGTACTTC

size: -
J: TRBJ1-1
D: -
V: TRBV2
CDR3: CASSPPLNTEAFF
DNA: TGTGCCAGCAGCCCTCCCCTGAACACTGAAGCTTTCTTT

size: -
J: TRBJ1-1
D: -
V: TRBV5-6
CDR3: CASSCCGGRPDTEAFF
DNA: TGTGCCAGCAGCTGCTGCGGGGGGCGCCCGGACACTGAAGCTTTCTTT

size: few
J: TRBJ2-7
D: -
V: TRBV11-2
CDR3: CASSLTLSGEIYEQYF
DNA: TGTGCCAGCAGCTTAACGTTGTCGGGGGAGATTTACGAGCAGTACTTC